This T cell receptor beta chain was captured in a study of cytomegalovirus exposure and HLA in healthy donors. Study observations and caveats: Within a later analysis, the majority of CMV-associated TCR beta chains appeared HLA-restricted. Serostatus for CMV was the only available immune exposure information.

Primers included in the PCR were 60 Vbeta and 13 Jbeta primers. Sequenced by immunoSEQ multiplex PCR; TCRdb stores in-frame clones only, minus some. The sample contains under 300,000 clones, 84% of which appear only once. As concerns this clone: Its matching antigen is unknown.

Germline loops: CDR1 SGHNT, CDR2 YENEEA. V lost 1 base and J lost 3; bases outside the gene matches: 5. The CDR3 runs to 16 residues. This TCR derives from a woman aged 40 to 49 in good health and CMV-seropositive. The chain couples TRBV11-3 to TRBJ2-2; the match to TRBD2 covers 7 bases. Material: PBMCs. The CDR3 nucleotides read TGTGCCAGCAGCTTAGTTATAGCGGGTGACACCGGGGAGCTGTTTTTT. It is translated as CASSLVIAGDTGELFF.